Following are 20 T cell receptor beta chains from one sample sequenced in a study of graft-versus-host responses after intestinal transplantation. Specified time point: postoperative day 105 after intestinal transplantation (dayNNNN = postoperative day). Intraepithelial and lamina propria lymphocytes were isolated from graft specimens. Profiling relied on immunoSEQ multiplex PCR, and the TCRdb table lists in-frame clones only, not all of them. The table has some 3,300 clones, roughly four fifths seen once. The specimen was ileum tissue, collected 105 days after intestinal transplantation. The receptors were sampled from a human patient who received an intestinal transplant, so some T cells may come from the graft donor.

The chain recombines TRBV6-4 with TRBJ2-1, with 9 bases fitting TRBD2. From germline, CDR1 is MRHNA and CDR2 SNTAGT. V shed 4 bases, J shed 5 bases, and the junction held 9 bases outside the gene matches. This CDR3 contains 16 residues. The CDR3 sequence is CASSAHSGSGNNEQFF. The CDR3 coding sequence is TGTGCCAGCAGTGCCCATAGCGGGAGTGGCAACAATGAGCAGTTCTTC.

This clone is labeled large. The genes are TRBV6-6 and TRBJ2-7; D is unresolved. The CDR3 runs to 15 residues. V gave up 0 bases and J gave up 4 bases, with 13 bases separating them. Germline CDR1 MNHNY, CDR2 SVGAGI (reference sequence). DNA for the CDR3: TGTGCCAGCAGTTACTCGAGTTTATCGCGGTACGAGCAGTACTTC. Translation: CASSYSSLSRYEQYF.

The table lists this clone with a few counts. The gene calls are TRBV18 and TRBJ2-5, with TRBD1 matching over 8 bases. Germline loops: CDR1 KGHSH, CDR2 LQKENI. The CDR3 is 16 amino acids. The V and J ends lost 0 bases and 2 bases, in that order; junction bases with no gene match: 5. The CDR3 nucleotides are TGTGCCAGCTCACCACCGGGGACAGGAGTACAAGAGACCCAGTACTTC. Protein: CASSPPGTGVQETQYF.

The CDR3 bases are TGTGCCTGGACGGACAGGAGGGACACTGAAGCTTTCTTT. Encoded protein: CAWTDRRDTEAFF. V usage is TRBV30 and J usage is TRBJ1-1; 7 bases are shared with TRBD1. Germline loops: CDR1 GTSNPN, CDR2 SVGIG (reference sequence). With V trimmed by 4 bases and J by 3 bases, 5 bases remained unmatched. The CDR3 sequence is 13 residues long.

The chain is built from TRBV6-1 and TRBJ1-2; 7 bases are a match to TRBD1. Unmatched junction bases numbered 6, after V lost 7 bases and J lost 4 bases. The germline gives CDR1 MNHNS, CDR2 SASEGT. This CDR3 contains 13 residues. DNA for the CDR3: TGTGCCAGCACGCCGGGACAGCTCTATGGCTACACCTTC. It encodes CASTPGQLYGYTF.

J is TRBJ2-7 and V is TRBV6-5; 7 bases agree with TRBD2. After removal of 0 bases from V and 5 bases from J, the junction contained 4 bases not matched to a gene. The CDR3 loop spans 14 amino acids. From germline, CDR1 is MNHEY and CDR2 SVGAGI. Written as DNA, the CDR3 is TGTGCCAGCAGTTACTCGGCGGGAGACGACGAGCAGTACTTC. It encodes CASSYSAGDDEQYF.

The genes are TRBV29-1 and TRBJ2-1, with 8 bases that match TRBD2. V shed 5 bases and J 4 bases; nucleotides not matched to a gene: 4. Germline-derived CDR1 and CDR2 are SQVTM and ANQGSEA. CDR3 length: 13 amino acids. CDR3 nucleotide sequence: TGCAGCGTTCGGGCGGGAGGTTACAATGAGCAGTTCTTC. It specifies CSVRAGGYNEQFF.

This clone has only one observation. The chain has TRBV5-6 and TRBJ2-5; D is possibly TRBD2 (5 bases). V was pared by 0 bases and J by 5 bases, with 11 bases between. This CDR3 comprises 14 residues. Germline-derived CDR1 and CDR2 are SGHDT and YYEEEE. DNA for the CDR3: TGTGCCAGCAGCTTGGGACTACCCCTGGAGACCCAGTACTTC. Translated: CASSLGLPLETQYF.

CDR3 DNA sequence: TGTGCCAGCAGCTTAGTTACGCGGACGCAACAAGAGACCCAGTACTTC. Protein sequence: CASSLVTRTQQETQYF. V is TRBV7-9 and J is TRBJ2-5; D call uncertain. This CDR3 contains 16 residues. Trimming took off 1 base at V and 2 bases at J, with 14 bases between the two ends. Germline assignment: CDR1 SEHNR and CDR2 FQNEAQ (reference sequence).

This clone was picked up a small number of times. This CDR3 reads CASTKADSAVDYGYTF. DNA for the CDR3: TGCGCCAGCACAAAGGCGGACAGCGCCGTGGACTATGGCTACACCTTC. This chain joins TRBV5-1 and TRBJ1-2; a weak D match, TRBD1 (6 bases). Trimming removed 6 bases at V and 3 bases at J, with 21 bases between. CDR1 is SGHRS and CDR2 is YFSETQ in the germline V gene. The CDR3 consists of 16 residues.

There are a few counts of this clone. This chain links TRBV2 with TRBJ1-6, with D hard to call. Trimming removed 8 bases at V and 6 bases at J, with 17 bases between. The germline V gene encodes CDR1 SNHLY and CDR2 FYNNEI. The CDR3 runs to 15 residues. In nucleotides, the CDR3 is TGTGCCAGCGAAAGGTGGGGAGCCCGTAATTCACCCCTCCACTTT. This codes for CASERWGARNSPLHF.

The chain has TRBV6-4 and TRBJ2-2; D gene unclear. Trimming cost V 2 bases and J 1 base, with 2 bases left between them. The germline V gene encodes CDR1 MRHNA and CDR2 SNTAGT. This CDR3 contains 13 residues. The CDR3 loop reads CASSDGNTGELFF. In DNA, the CDR3 is TGTGCCAGCAGTGACGGGAACACCGGGGAGCTGTTTTTT.

The rearrangement uses TRBV25-1 and TRBJ2-3, with a possible D match to TRBD2 (6 bases). V lost 2 bases, J lost 2 bases, and 14 bases lay in between. The CDR3 has 16 residues. The V gene's germline CDR1 is MGHDK and CDR2 SYGVNS. The CDR3 here is CASSEGGKKVTDTQYF. Written as DNA, the CDR3 is TGTGCCAGCAGTGAAGGGGGGAAGAAGGTCACAGATACGCAGTATTTT.

By sample share, this clone is large. The CDR3 sequence: CASSLDRGGQPQHF. The CDR3 nucleotides are TGCGCCAGCAGCTTGGACAGGGGAGGTCAGCCCCAGCATTTT. This rearrangement joins TRBV5-1 to TRBJ1-5, with 7 bases matching TRBD1. Per the germline V gene, CDR1 is SGHRS and CDR2 is YFSETQ. The CDR3 covers 14 residues. Losses at the gene ends were 0 bases for V and 6 bases for J; bases not matched to a gene: 3.

This clone appeared a few times. This sequence joins TRBV19 and TRBJ2-3, with 7 bases fitting TRBD2. The J segment lost 4 bases and the V segment lost 1 base, leaving 8 bases of the junction unmatched. The CDR3 totals 16 residues. Germline V gives CDR1 LNHDA, CDR2 SQIVND (reference sequence). As DNA, the CDR3 is TGTGCCAGTAGTATAGGGGCAGGGAGGGGCTCAGATACGCAGTATTTT. Translating gives CASSIGAGRGSDTQYF.

On this clone: The junction differs from germline at one of its ends, possibly a read error. This chain's CDR3 is CASQPTSGGPVF. Here the CDR3 DNA reads TGTGCCAGCCAACCGACTAGCGGGGGGCCCGTCTTC. The rearrangement joins TRBV25-1 to TRBJ2-4, with 13 nucleotides matching TRBD2. The CDR3 is 12 amino acids. Germline V gene data show CDR1 as MGHDK and CDR2 as SYGVNS.

The CDR3 protein is CASSTRRGGPYNEQFF. CDR3 DNA: TGTGCCAGCAGTACCCGTCGGGGCGGACCCTACAATGAGCAGTTCTTC. This chain uses TRBV28 with TRBJ2-1; possibly TRBD1 or TRBD2 for D (5 bases each). The ends were cut back, 5 bases at V and 2 bases at J, with 16 bases in the middle. The CDR3 contains 16 residues. Looked up from germline, CDR1 is MDHEN and CDR2 is SYDVKM.

The J gene is TRBJ2-3, the V gene TRBV7-3; 7 bases match TRBD2. This CDR3 contains 15 residues. V trimming: 2 bases; J trimming: 5 bases; junction bases outside the gene matches: 7. The germline V gene has CDR1 SGHTA and CDR2 FQGTGA. CDR3 sequence: CASSLGGRVGDTQYF. DNA of the CDR3: TGTGCCAGCAGCTTAGGCGGGAGAGTGGGAGATACGCAGTATTTT.

This chain links TRBV6-4 with TRBJ1-5, with D perhaps TRBD1 (5 bases). CDR3 length equals 16 residues. Germline values: CDR1 MRHNA, CDR2 SNTAGT. Between the trimmed V and J ends, which lost 0 bases and 0 bases, there was a span of 9 bases. The CDR3 reads CASSDSPTDSNQPQHF. The CDR3 DNA is TGTGCCAGCAGTGACTCCCCGACAGATAGCAATCAGCCCCAGCATTTT.

The chain links TRBV25-1 to TRBJ2-5; maybe TRBD1 (5 bases). Per germline, CDR1 MGHDK and CDR2 SYGVNS. V gave up 4 bases and J gave up 4 bases, with 10 bases separating them. There are 13 residues in the CDR3. The CDR3 DNA sequence: TGTGCCAGCAGTGGCAGGGTTGTAGAGACCCAGTACTTC. The encoded protein is CASSGRVVETQYF.